This is a list of T cell receptor beta chains from one sample in a study of blood T cell repertoires in COVID-19. Sequencing was performed with immunoSEQ multiplex PCR; in TCRdb, only in-frame clones are kept and a portion is missing. The sample lists roughly 150,000 clones, approximately 86% occurring once. Material for sequencing was peripheral blood. These TCRs come from a woman aged 80 or over with COVID-19, enrolled during active disease. CDR3s include the opening cysteine and the closing phenylalanine or tryptophan. The order of the fields is J gene, V gene, CDR3 protein.

J: TRBJ2-1; V: TRBV19; CDR3: CASNIPGVGVRNEQFF
J: TRBJ1-4; V: TRBV6-5; CDR3: CASSSGTGLGKLFF
J: TRBJ1-1; V: TRBV28; CDR3: CASSTPHRENTEAFF
J: TRBJ2-1; V: TRBV6-5; CDR3: CASSRVGENNEQFF
J: TRBJ2-7; V: TRBV7-2; CDR3: CASSLNAAGTTYEQYF
J: TRBJ1-1; V: TRBV6-2/TRBV6-3; CDR3: CASSLLLTKMNTEAFF
J: TRBJ2-3; V: TRBV3-1/TRBV3-2; CDR3: CASSQGTGVADTQYF
J: TRBJ1-5; V: TRBV19; CDR3: CASSILTGSSNQPQHF
J: TRBJ1-2; V: TRBV18; CDR3: CASSPLEEYGYTF
J: TRBJ1-5; V: TRBV28; CDR3: CASSLPQGPGQPQHF
J: TRBJ1-1; V: TRBV7-2; CDR3: CASSLGVAVNTEAFF
J: TRBJ2-4; V: TRBV3-1/TRBV3-2; CDR3: CASSPGLAANIQYF
J: TRBJ2-7; V: TRBV18; CDR3: CASSPLAGVEEYF
J: TRBJ2-7; V: TRBV28; CDR3: CASSTTGLAHEQYF
J: TRBJ2-7; V: TRBV28; CDR3: CASSLTTPLEQYF
J: TRBJ2-7; V: TRBV7-2; CDR3: CASSLLLQQYF
J: TRBJ2-1; V: TRBV28; CDR3: CASQRQGSVYEQFF
J: TRBJ1-3; V: TRBV7-9; CDR3: CASSPVGQVSGNTIYF
J: TRBJ1-1; V: TRBV5-5; CDR3: CASSEAWLKNTEAFF
J: TRBJ2-3; V: TRBV9; CDR3: CASSVGRTDTQYF
J: TRBJ2-1; V: TRBV27; CDR3: CASRGAGEQFF
J: TRBJ1-1; V: TRBV6-5; CDR3: CASRTGANAFF
J: TRBJ2-1; V: TRBV6-6; CDR3: CASSLAGSFGNEQFF
J: TRBJ2-3; V: TRBV9; CDR3: CASSVAGRQDTQYF
J: TRBJ2-2; V: TRBV5-1; CDR3: CASSTGTAMNTGELFF
J: TRBJ2-5; V: TRBV7-2; CDR3: CASSLTSGIQETQYF
J: TRBJ2-1; V: TRBV11-3; CDR3: CASSLEGAGGYNEQFF
J: TRBJ2-3; V: TRBV9; CDR3: CASSRDNPTDTQYF
J: TRBJ2-5; V: TRBV2; CDR3: CASRSGRGEETQYF
J: TRBJ2-7; V: TRBV6-2/TRBV6-3; CDR3: CASSYGAGRYEQYF
J: TRBJ2-7; V: TRBV28; CDR3: CASSSSYEQYF
J: TRBJ1-4; V: TRBV28; CDR3: CASSAPGTGHEKLFF
J: TRBJ1-2; V: TRBV6-2/TRBV6-3; CDR3: CASSYDRSNYGYTF
J: TRBJ1-1; V: TRBV7-3; CDR3: CASSLTGQGLPTNTEAFF
J: TRBJ2-3; V: TRBV4-2; CDR3: CASSFYPGTSGSVADTQYF
J: TRBJ1-6; V: TRBV7-3; CDR3: CASSLSPGNSPLHF
J: TRBJ2-4; V: TRBV10-1; CDR3: CASTLSRGRALGLRAKNIQYF
J: TRBJ1-1; V: TRBV9; CDR3: CASSGSGAANTEAFF
J: TRBJ1-5; V: TRBV19; CDR3: CASSMKFLEVGGGTTQHF
J: TRBJ2-5; V: TRBV29-1; CDR3: CSVEGHRQETQYF
J: TRBJ2-1; V: TRBV9; CDR3: CASSVEDNREQFF
J: TRBJ1-6; V: TRBV9; CDR3: CASSPRQGSRSPLHF
J: TRBJ2-2; V: TRBV11-1; CDR3: CASSPGAGAGELFF
J: TRBJ1-4; V: TRBV5-1; CDR3: CASSGQGLDNEKLFF
J: TRBJ2-2; V: TRBV7-9; CDR3: CASSLGGRNTGELFF